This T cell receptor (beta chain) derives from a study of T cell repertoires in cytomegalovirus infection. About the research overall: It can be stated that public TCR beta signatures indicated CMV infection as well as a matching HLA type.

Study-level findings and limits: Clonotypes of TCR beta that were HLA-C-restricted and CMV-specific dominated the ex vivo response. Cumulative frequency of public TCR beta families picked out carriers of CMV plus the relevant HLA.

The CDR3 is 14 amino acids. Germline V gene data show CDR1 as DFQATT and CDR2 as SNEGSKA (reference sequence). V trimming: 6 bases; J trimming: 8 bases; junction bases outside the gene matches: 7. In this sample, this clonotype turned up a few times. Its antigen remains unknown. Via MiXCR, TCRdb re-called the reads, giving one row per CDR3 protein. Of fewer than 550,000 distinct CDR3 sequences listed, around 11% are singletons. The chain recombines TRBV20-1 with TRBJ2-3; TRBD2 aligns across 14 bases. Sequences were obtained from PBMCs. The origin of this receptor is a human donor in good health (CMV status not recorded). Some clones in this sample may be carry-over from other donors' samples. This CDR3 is CSAGLAGAEVTQYF. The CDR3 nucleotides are TGCAGTGCGGGACTAGCGGGGGCAGAGGTTACGCAGTATTTT.